Shown below are 3 T cell receptor beta chains from a single sample sequenced in a study of cytomegalovirus exposure and HLA in healthy donors (dated by TCRdb to 2016 to 2017). The library was obtained by the immunoSEQ multiplex PCR assay. The multiplex PCR relied on a mix of 60 forward primers for TCR Vbeta segments and 13 reverse primers for TCR Jbeta segments. This is the immuneACCESS table as TCRdb keeps it, with only in-frame sequences that have V and J called. A part of the clones is gone; compared with another copy, unresolved V genes explain less than half, and the rest is unexplained. The sample data list over 90,000 clones, and about 73% of these were observed just once. The leading ten clones occupy less than 15% of the sample. Input material: PBMCs. All receptors derive from a woman aged 50 to 60 in good health and CMV-seropositive.

The chain recombines TRBV18 with TRBJ2-2; the match to TRBD1 covers 10 bases. Trimming at V came to 2 bases and at J to 7 bases, leaving 10 bases not matched to a gene. CDR1 is KGHSH, CDR2 LQKENI, per germline. The CDR3 sequence is 17 residues long. The CDR3 bases are TGTGCCAGCTCACCATTGAGCGGGACAGGGGTCTTCGGGGAGCTGTTTTTT. This translates into CASSPLSGTGVFGELFF.

This clone was observed a single time. V is TRBV7-2 and J is TRBJ1-5, with a possible D match to TRBD1 (5 bases). Trimming cost V 0 bases and J 11 bases, with 17 bases left between them. The CDR3 sequence is 15 residues long. Germline CDR1 reads SGHTA; CDR2 reads FQGNSA. CDR3 region: CASSLAQGAVRAQHF. CDR3 nucleotide sequence: TGTGCCAGCAGCTTAGCGCAGGGTGCAGTCCGGGCCCAGCATTTT.

J is TRBJ2-2 and V is TRBV7-3, with D perhaps TRBD2 (6 bases). Germline V gives CDR1 SGHTA, CDR2 FQGTGA. The CDR3 has 14 amino acids. The germline V and J ends were trimmed by 5 bases and 4 bases, with 11 bases remaining between them. As DNA, the CDR3 is TGTGCCAGCAGCACGACTAGACGCACCGGGGAGCTGTTTTTT. Its protein is CASSTTRRTGELFF.